This T cell receptor (beta chain) comes out of a study of blood T cell repertoires in COVID-19. Across the study: Both acute and convalescent COVID-19 samples were obtained from the United States, Italy and Spain.

Libraries were prepared by immunoSEQ multiplex PCR; TCRdb keeps only in-frame clonotypes and omits some of them. The table records under 300,000 clones, about nine tenths of them present only once. The junction had 4 bases not matched to a gene; V was cut back by 6 bases and J by 6 bases. There are 14 residues in the CDR3. The germline gives CDR1 MNHEY, CDR2 SMNVEV (reference sequence). The chain employs TRBV27 and TRBJ2-1; TRBD2 matches 11 bases. The sequenced sample was PBMCs or T cells enriched from blood (not recorded which). The sequence was obtained from a woman aged 40-49 years with acute COVID-19. This CDR3 is CASRLAGVGNEQFF. For the CDR3, the DNA is TGTGCCAGCAGACTAGCGGGAGTGGGCAATGAGCAGTTCTTC.